These 8 T cell receptor beta chains were all obtained from the same sample, sequenced in a study of blood T cell repertoires in COVID-19. Libraries were prepared by immunoSEQ multiplex PCR; TCRdb keeps only in-frame clonotypes and omits some of them. The sample has around 270,000 clones, more than 85% seen once; the top ten hold around 5%. The sequenced material came from peripheral blood. The receptors derive from a woman between 55 and 75 years old with COVID-19, enrolled during active disease.

The V call is TRBV19, the J call TRBJ1-2; 9 positions agree with TRBD1. This CDR3 is 13 amino acids long. Germline CDR1 and CDR2: LNHDA and SQIVND (reference sequence). Unmatched junction bases numbered 4, after V lost 4 bases and J lost 7 bases. CDR3 residues: CASSRTDRGGYTF. The CDR3 nucleotides are TGTGCCAGTAGTAGAACGGACAGGGGTGGCTACACCTTC.

The chain recombines TRBV18 with TRBJ1-2; TRBD1 might be the D (6 bases). The V end was cut by 3 bases, the J end by 5 bases, with 22 bases between. Per germline, CDR1 KGHSH and CDR2 LQKENI. The CDR3 runs 17 residues. The CDR3 bases are TGTGCCAGCTCACCCTCCCCACGGCGGACAGAGTCTTATGGCTACACCTTC. It specifies CASSPSPRRTESYGYTF.

CDR3 residues: CASSSHRRGGGNTEAFF. CDR3 bases: TGTGCCAGCAGCTCACATCGGCGTGGGGGGGGGAACACTGAAGCTTTCTTT. The rearrangement joins TRBV5-4 to TRBJ1-1, with D possibly matching TRBD1 (5 bases). This CDR3 is built from 17 residues. Germline V CDR1 and CDR2: SGHNT, YYREEE (reference sequence). With 3 bases removed from V and 1 base from J, the gap between germline ends came to 19 bases.

This clone has a single count. The V and J genes are TRBV28 and TRBJ1-6; D gene uncertain. V lost 6 bases and J 5 bases, leaving 14 bases between the germline ends. The CDR3 covers 15 residues. Germline V gives CDR1 MDHEN, CDR2 SYDVKM. In DNA, the CDR3 is TGTGCCAGCAGCCTACAGACCGGGAATAATTCACCCCTCCACTTT. Protein product: CASSLQTGNNSPLHF.

The rearrangement links TRBV7-9 to TRBJ2-5, with D maybe TRBD1 (6 bases). Trimming left V 3 bases short and J 5 bases short, with 10 bases between. The CDR3 is made up of 13 amino acids. The germline CDR1 and CDR2 sequences are SEHNR and FQNEAQ (reference sequence). The CDR3 sequence: CASSLWGRETQYF. In DNA form, the CDR3 reads TGTGCCAGCAGCTTGTGGGGGCGGGAGACCCAGTACTTC.

The V call is TRBV19, the J call TRBJ1-5, with TRBD1 identical over 10 bases. Germline V gene data show CDR1 as LNHDA and CDR2 as SQIVND (reference sequence). The CDR3 has 16 amino acids. The ends lost 3 bases at V and 1 base at J; junction bases unmatched: 3. Here the CDR3 reads CASSMGTGASNQPQHF. The DNA of the CDR3 is TGTGCCAGTAGTATGGGGACAGGGGCGAGCAATCAGCCCCAGCATTTT.

The CDR3 protein is CASSLDWGAKPQHF. The DNA for the CDR3 is TGTGCCAGCAGCTTAGACTGGGGAGCAAAGCCCCAGCATTTT. The genes are TRBV5-8 and TRBJ1-5; no clear D gene. Germline lookup yields CDR1 SGHTS and CDR2 YDEGEE. This CDR3 is 14 amino acids long. V dropped 2 bases and J dropped 8 bases, with 14 bases sitting between them.

This CDR3 reads CASSPGQKETQYF. CDR3 coding DNA: TGTGCCAGCAGTCCCGGACAGAAAGAGACCCAGTACTTC. The chain joins TRBV6-5 to TRBJ2-5; D may be TRBD1 (6 bases). CDR1 and CDR2 from the germline V gene are MNHEY and SVGAGI. V was shortened by 5 bases and J by 3 bases, with 10 bases between the two germline ends. This CDR3 contains 13 residues.